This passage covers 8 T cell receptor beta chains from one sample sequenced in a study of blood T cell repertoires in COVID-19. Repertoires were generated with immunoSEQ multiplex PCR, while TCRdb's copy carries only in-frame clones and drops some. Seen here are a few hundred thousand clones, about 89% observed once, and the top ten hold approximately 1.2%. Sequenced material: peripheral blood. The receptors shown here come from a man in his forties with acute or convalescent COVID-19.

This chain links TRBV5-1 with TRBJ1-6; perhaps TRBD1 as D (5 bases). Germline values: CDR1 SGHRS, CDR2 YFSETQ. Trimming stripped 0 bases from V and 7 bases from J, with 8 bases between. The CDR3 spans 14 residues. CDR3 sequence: CASSLGQINSPLHF. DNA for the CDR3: TGCGCCAGCAGCTTGGGACAGATAAATTCACCCCTCCACTTT. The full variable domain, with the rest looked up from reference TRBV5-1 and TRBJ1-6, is KAGVTQTPRYLIKTRGQQVTLSCSPISGHRSVSWYQQTPGQGLQFLFEYFSETQRNKGNFPGRFSGRQFSNSRSEMNVSTLELGDSALYLCASSLGQINSPLHFGNGTRLTVT.

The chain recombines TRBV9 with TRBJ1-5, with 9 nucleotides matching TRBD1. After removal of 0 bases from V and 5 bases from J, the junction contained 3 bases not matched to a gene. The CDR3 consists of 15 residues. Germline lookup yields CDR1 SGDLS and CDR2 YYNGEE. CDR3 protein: CASSVEGTGYQPQHF. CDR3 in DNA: TGTGCCAGCAGCGTAGAAGGGACAGGGTATCAGCCCCAGCATTTT. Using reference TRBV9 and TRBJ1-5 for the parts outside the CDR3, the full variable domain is DSGVTQTPKHLITATGQRVTLRCSPRSGDLSVYWYQQSLDQGLQFLIQYYNGEERAKGNILERFSAQQFPDLHSELNLSSLELGDSALYFCASSVEGTGYQPQHFGDGTRLSIL.

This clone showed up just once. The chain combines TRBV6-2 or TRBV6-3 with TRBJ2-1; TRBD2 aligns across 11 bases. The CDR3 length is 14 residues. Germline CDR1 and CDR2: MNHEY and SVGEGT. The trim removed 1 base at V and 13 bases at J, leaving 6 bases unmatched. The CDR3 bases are TGTGCCAGCAGTTACTACCTAGCGGGGGGCCCACAGTTCTTC. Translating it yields CASSYYLAGGPQFF.

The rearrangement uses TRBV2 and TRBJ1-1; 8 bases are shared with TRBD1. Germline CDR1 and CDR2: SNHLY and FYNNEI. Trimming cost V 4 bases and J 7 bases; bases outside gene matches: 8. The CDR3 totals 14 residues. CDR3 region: CASSVLQGANEAFF. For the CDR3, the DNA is TGTGCCAGCAGTGTCTTGCAGGGGGCGAATGAAGCTTTCTTT.

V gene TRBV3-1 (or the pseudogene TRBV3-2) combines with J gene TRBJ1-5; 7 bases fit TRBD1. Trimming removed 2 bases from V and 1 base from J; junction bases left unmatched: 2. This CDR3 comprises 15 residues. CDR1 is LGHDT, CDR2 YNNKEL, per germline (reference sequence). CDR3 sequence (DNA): TGTGCCAGCAGCCAAAAGGGGGCGAGCAATCAGCCCCAGCATTTT. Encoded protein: CASSQKGASNQPQHF.

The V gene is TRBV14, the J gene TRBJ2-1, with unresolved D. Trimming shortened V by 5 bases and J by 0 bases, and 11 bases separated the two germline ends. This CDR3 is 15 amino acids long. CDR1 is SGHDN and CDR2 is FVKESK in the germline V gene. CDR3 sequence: CASSFGGTSYNEQFF. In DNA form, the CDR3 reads TGTGCCAGCAGCTTTGGCGGTACCTCCTACAATGAGCAGTTCTTC.

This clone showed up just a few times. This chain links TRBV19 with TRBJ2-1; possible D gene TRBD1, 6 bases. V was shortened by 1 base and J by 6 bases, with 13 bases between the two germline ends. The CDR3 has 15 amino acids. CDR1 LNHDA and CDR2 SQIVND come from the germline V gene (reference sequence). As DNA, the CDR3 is TGTGCCAGTAGTATAGTGGACAGAGAGGTCAATGAGCAGTTCTTC. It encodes CASSIVDREVNEQFF.

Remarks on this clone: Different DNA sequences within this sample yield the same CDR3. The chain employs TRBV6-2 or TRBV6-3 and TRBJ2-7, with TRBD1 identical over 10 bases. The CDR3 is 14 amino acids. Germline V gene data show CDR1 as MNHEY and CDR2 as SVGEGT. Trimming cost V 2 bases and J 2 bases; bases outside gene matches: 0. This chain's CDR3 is CASSYGTGAYEQYF. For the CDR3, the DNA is TGTGCCAGCAGTTACGGGACAGGGGCCTACGAGCAGTACTTC.